Shown below are 17 T cell receptor beta chains from a single sample sequenced in a study of T cell changes during pregnancy in multiple sclerosis. The protocol was immunoSEQ multiplex PCR, while the TCRdb copy is restricted to in-frame clones and leaves out a portion. The repertoire consists of 57,000 or so clones, with about nine tenths occurring once and the leading ten covering 1% to 1.5%. This sample comprised peripheral blood, obtained in the second trimester of pregnancy. These receptors all stem from a female donor with multiple sclerosis, enrolled in a pregnancy study.

The chain employs TRBV7-2 and TRBJ2-1; 7 bases match TRBD2. CDR3 length: 12 residues. Germline CDR1 reads SGHTA; CDR2 reads FQGNSA. Germline trimming cut 4 bases from V and 8 bases from J; bases unmatched to any gene: 2. The CDR3 bases are TGTGCCAGCAGCTCCCTAGCGGATGAGCAGTTCTTC. Its translation is CASSSLADEQFF.

Note on this clone: One junction end does not reproduce the germline sequence, and a read error may be involved. V is TRBV9 and J is TRBJ2-5, with a weak D call TRBD2 (5 bases). Germline CDR1 and CDR2: SGDLS and YYNGEE. The CDR3 consists of 13 residues. The CDR3 protein is CASSVGWRDYLDF. DNA of the CDR3: TGTGCCAGCAGCGTGGGTTGGCGTGACTACCTGGACTTC.

The rearrangement uses TRBV7-3 and TRBJ1-6; maybe TRBD1 (5 bases). The CDR3 consists of 16 residues. Germline lookup yields CDR1 SGHTA and CDR2 FQGTGA. With 5 bases removed from V and 0 bases from J, the gap between germline ends came to 11 bases. In DNA form, the CDR3 reads TGTGCCAGCAGCGCCTCAGGGTTCTCCTATAATTCACCCCTCCACTTT. As protein: CASSASGFSYNSPLHF.

The chain employs TRBV9 and TRBJ2-7; D might be TRBD1 (6 bases). Germline assignment: CDR1 SGDLS and CDR2 YYNGEE. Between the trimmed V and J ends, which lost 3 bases and 3 bases, there was a span of 7 bases. CDR3 length equals 12 residues. The CDR3 DNA follows: TGTGCCAGCAGCGCACAGGGCTACGAGCAGTACTTC. It translates to CASSAQGYEQYF. The whole variable domain, filled in from reference TRBV9 and TRBJ2-7, reads DSGVTQTPKHLITATGQRVTLRCSPRSGDLSVYWYQQSLDQGLQFLIQYYNGEERAKGNILERFSAQQFPDLHSELNLSSLELGDSALYFCASSAQGYEQYFGPGTRLTVT.

V gene TRBV9 combines with J gene TRBJ2-5; 8 bases are a match to TRBD1. The CDR3 loop spans 16 amino acids. Trimming took 2 bases from V and 4 from J; bases not matched to a gene: 10. CDR1 is SGDLS, CDR2 YYNGEE, per germline. In nucleotides, the CDR3 is TGTGCCAGCAGCGTGGGAGGACAGGGTTTTGGAGAGACCCAGTACTTC. Protein: CASSVGGQGFGETQYF.

This clone was recorded only once. This chain uses TRBV11-3 with TRBJ2-7; D remains ambiguous. CDR1 and CDR2 (germline): SGHNT, YENEEA. This CDR3 region has 14 residues. Trimming took off 0 bases at V and 2 bases at J, with 8 bases between the two ends. The CDR3, as DNA: TGTGCCAGCAGCTTAGATGGTGAGGCCTACGAGCAGTACTTC. Amino acids: CASSLDGEAYEQYF.

The V and J genes are TRBV6-1 and TRBJ1-2, with 8 bases lining up with TRBD1. Germline assignment: CDR1 MNHNS and CDR2 SASEGT. The CDR3 covers 14 residues. Unmatched junction bases numbered 4, after V lost 3 bases and J lost 4 bases. The DNA of the CDR3 is TGTGCCAGCAGTGACCCAGGACAGGGCTATGGCTACACCTTC. It yields the protein CASSDPGQGYGYTF.

This rearrangement joins TRBV6-4 to TRBJ1-6; 9 bases are a match to TRBD1. CDR1 MRHNA and CDR2 SNTAGT come from the germline V gene. The CDR3 is 15 amino acids. V shed 2 bases, J shed 7 bases, and the junction held 3 bases outside the gene matches. The CDR3 spells CASSDATGGNSPLHF. CDR3 bases: TGTGCCAGCAGTGACGCGACAGGGGGGAATTCACCCCTCCACTTT.

The rearrangement links TRBV28 to TRBJ2-7; 9 bases are shared with TRBD1. V was clipped by 7 bases and J by 2 bases; unmatched bases: 9. Per the germline V gene, CDR1 is MDHEN and CDR2 is SYDVKM. The CDR3 contains 15 residues. The CDR3 loop reads CASILTGTGTYEQYF. The CDR3 DNA reads as TGTGCCAGCATCTTAACCGGGACAGGGACCTACGAGCAGTACTTC.

V gene TRBV27 combines with J gene TRBJ2-1, with TRBD2 matching over 11 bases. Germline assignment: CDR1 MNHEY and CDR2 SMNVEV (reference sequence). This CDR3 has 17 amino acids. Trimming took 3 bases from V and 5 from J; bases not matched to a gene: 9. This CDR3 is CASSLRRTSGLDNEQFF. CDR3 coding DNA: TGTGCCAGCAGTTTGAGGCGGACTAGCGGGCTCGACAATGAGCAGTTCTTC.

J is TRBJ2-7 and V is TRBV5-1, with 7 positions matching TRBD1. Per the germline V gene, CDR1 is SGHRS and CDR2 is YFSETQ. The CDR3 runs to 13 residues. V lost 1 base and J lost 8; bases outside the gene matches: 6. The CDR3 loop reads CASSLWGQSQQYF. The CDR3 DNA reads as TGCGCCAGCAGCTTGTGGGGACAGAGTCAGCAGTACTTC. Based on the CDR3 plus reference TRBV5-1 and TRBJ2-7, the full variable domain is KAGVTQTPRYLIKTRGQQVTLSCSPISGHRSVSWYQQTPGQGLQFLFEYFSETQRNKGNFPGRFSGRQFSNSRSEMNVSTLELGDSALYLCASSLWGQSQQYFGPGTRLTVT.

The rearrangement joins TRBV2 to TRBJ2-1, with 13 bases matching TRBD2. V lost 6 bases and J lost 0; bases outside the gene matches: 8. CDR3 size: 18 residues. CDR1 and CDR2 (germline): SNHLY, FYNNEI. The CDR3 nucleotides read TGTGCCAGCAGCTTACTAGCGGGGGGGCAGAGCTCCTACAATGAGCAGTTCTTC. It is translated as CASSLLAGGQSSYNEQFF.

Notes on this clone: One end of the junction varies from germline; a read error may be responsible. The V and J genes are TRBV7-9 and TRBJ1-2; 10 bases fit TRBD1. Germline V gene data show CDR1 as SEHNR and CDR2 as FQNEAQ (reference sequence). The CDR3 loop spans 13 amino acids. The DNA of the CDR3 is TGTGCCAGCAGTTTAGACAGGGGGCAAGGCTACACCTTC. Translating gives CASSLDRGQGYTF.

This clone was recorded only once. The V gene is TRBV2, the J gene TRBJ2-1, with a possible D match to TRBD2 (6 bases). The CDR3 consists of 19 residues. Germline V gene data show CDR1 as SNHLY and CDR2 as FYNNEI. V was shortened by 4 bases and J by 4 bases, with 26 bases between the two germline ends. CDR3 in DNA: TGTGCCAGCAGTGCTCCACCAGATTTTGGGAAGCGGGCGTACAATGAGCAGTTCTTC. It translates to CASSAPPDFGKRAYNEQFF.

V usage is TRBV5-1 and J usage is TRBJ2-4, with D possibly matching TRBD2 (6 bases). Germline CDR1 reads SGHRS; CDR2 reads YFSETQ. The CDR3 totals 12 residues. The V end was cut by 8 bases, the J end by 10 bases, with 16 bases between. CDR3 coding DNA: TGCGCCAGTAGGGACTCGTATGGGATTCAGTACTTC. This translates into CASRDSYGIQYF.

The J gene is TRBJ2-3, the V gene TRBV7-9, with 9 bases that match TRBD1. Germline-derived CDR1 and CDR2 are SEHNR and FQNEAQ (reference sequence). The CDR3 covers 18 residues. J lost 2 bases, V lost 1 base, and 10 bases had no gene match. This CDR3 reads CASSLGGSTGGNTDTQYF. The CDR3 DNA is TGTGCCAGCAGCTTAGGCGGATCCACAGGGGGCAACACAGATACGCAGTATTTT.

This clone has a single count. This chain connects TRBV6-1 to TRBJ1-1; D possibly corresponds to TRBD1 (5 bases). V lost 4 bases, J lost 5 bases, and 14 bases lay in between. Germline V gene lookup returns CDR1 MNHNS and CDR2 SASEGT. The CDR3 contains 14 residues. The CDR3 reads CASSGTGEGTEAFF. CDR3 sequence (DNA): TGTGCCAGCAGTGGAACCGGGGAGGGGACTGAAGCTTTCTTT.